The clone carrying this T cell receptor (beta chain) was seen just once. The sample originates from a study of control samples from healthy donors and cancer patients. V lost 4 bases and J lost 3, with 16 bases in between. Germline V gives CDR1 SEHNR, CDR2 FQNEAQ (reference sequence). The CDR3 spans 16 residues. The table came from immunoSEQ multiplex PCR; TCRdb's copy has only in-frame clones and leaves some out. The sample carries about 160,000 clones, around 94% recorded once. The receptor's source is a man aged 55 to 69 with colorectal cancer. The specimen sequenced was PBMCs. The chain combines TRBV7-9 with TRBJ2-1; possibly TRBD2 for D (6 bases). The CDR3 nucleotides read TGTGCCAGCAGCTCCCTGGGGGGACTGCACTACAATGAGCAGTTCTTC. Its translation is CASSSLGGLHYNEQFF.